This T cell receptor (beta chain) is from a study of blood T cells in healthy people across ages. Using a J-beta primer mix together with a sample-barcoded 5' primer, a second PCR was run for roughly 6 to 12 cycles. Every molecule of cDNA carried a tag from a template-switch adaptor with 12 random nucleotides. TCRdb ran MiXCR on the 5' RACE reads and lists one entry per CDR3 protein. The sample contains 1.8 million or so distinct CDR3 sequences, 39% of which appear only once. In this sample, this clonotype turned up a few times. The authors extracted at least 5.5 micrograms of total RNA per sample. Sequenced input: blood. The clonotype originates from a human donor in good health.

The CDR3 spells CASSSTWRANVLTF. The DNA for the CDR3 is TGTGCCAGCAGCTCCACTTGGAGGGCCAACGTCCTGACTTTC. The genes are TRBV28 and TRBJ2-6; D unresolved. The CDR3 covers 14 residues. Germline V gene data show CDR1 as MDHEN and CDR2 as SYDVKM. V lost 6 bases and J lost 5, with 11 bases in between.